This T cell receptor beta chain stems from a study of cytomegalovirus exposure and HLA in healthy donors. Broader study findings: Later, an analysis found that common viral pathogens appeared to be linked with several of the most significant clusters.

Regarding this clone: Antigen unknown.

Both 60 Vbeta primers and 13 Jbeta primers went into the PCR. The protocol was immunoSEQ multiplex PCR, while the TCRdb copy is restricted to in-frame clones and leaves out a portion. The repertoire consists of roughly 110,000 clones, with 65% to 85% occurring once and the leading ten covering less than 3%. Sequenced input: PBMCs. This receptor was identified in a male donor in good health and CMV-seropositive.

The CDR3 loop is CSVEAYGTETENTIYF. As DNA, the CDR3 is TGCAGCGTTGAGGCGTACGGCACTGAAACAGAAAACACCATATATTTT. The V and J genes are TRBV29-1 and TRBJ1-3; D not resolved. This CDR3 comprises 16 residues. The germline V gene encodes CDR1 SQVTM and CDR2 ANQGSEA. With 3 bases removed from V and 6 bases from J, the gap between germline ends came to 21 bases.